The following is a T cell receptor beta chain sequence with its context. What it binds is not known. Regions amplified from RNA transcripts were the TCR beta CDR3 regions. HTBI primers were the set used in a first-round RT-PCR of the TCR CDR3. TCRdb recomputed calls from the multiplex PCR reads with MiXCR, one row per CDR3 protein. The table records roughly 500,000 distinct CDR3 sequences, about 15% of them present only once. The record originates from a study of T cells in Graves' hyperthyroidism and ophthalmopathy. Study-wide points: Ophthalmopathy was identified by the model a median approximately 6.9 months ahead of onset.

Patients aged 18 to 65 had newly diagnosed hyperthyroidism that had lasted under 2 months. Exclusion followed for patients with uncontrolled infection, other autoimmune disease, pregnancy or lactation. V lost 1 base to trimming and J lost 0 bases; unmatched junction nucleotides: 0. The germline V gene encodes CDR1 DFQATT and CDR2 SNEGSKA (reference sequence). The CDR3 has 15 amino acids. What was sequenced was blood. The chain joins TRBV20-1 to TRBJ2-7; 13 nucleotides line up with TRBD2. The receptor was derived from a woman in her twenties or thirties with Graves' hyperthyroidism that later progressed to Graves' ophthalmopathy. The DNA of the CDR3 is TGCAGTGCTAGAGGACTAGCGGGGGGCTCCTACGAGCAGTACTTC. It codes for CSARGLAGGSYEQYF.